Sequencing of this T cell receptor (beta chain) was carried out in a study of T cell changes during pregnancy in multiple sclerosis. The assay was immunoSEQ multiplex PCR, and TCRdb's table has in-frame clones only and misses some. The sample yields under 30,000 clones, roughly 90% seen once. The sequence was obtained from a female donor in good health, enrolled as a control in a pregnancy study. Specimen: CD8+ T cells from peripheral blood mononuclear cells, collected in the third trimester of pregnancy.

CDR3 in amino acids: CASSVDVGTANTGELFF. In nucleotides, the CDR3 is TGTGCCAGCAGCGTAGACGTGGGGACAGCGAACACCGGGGAGCTGTTTTTT. The rearrangement links TRBV9 to TRBJ2-2, with 7 bases that match TRBD1. CDR3 length equals 17 residues. Germline V lookup: CDR1 SGDLS, CDR2 YYNGEE. The V and J ends lost 0 bases and 0 bases, in that order; junction bases with no gene match: 5.